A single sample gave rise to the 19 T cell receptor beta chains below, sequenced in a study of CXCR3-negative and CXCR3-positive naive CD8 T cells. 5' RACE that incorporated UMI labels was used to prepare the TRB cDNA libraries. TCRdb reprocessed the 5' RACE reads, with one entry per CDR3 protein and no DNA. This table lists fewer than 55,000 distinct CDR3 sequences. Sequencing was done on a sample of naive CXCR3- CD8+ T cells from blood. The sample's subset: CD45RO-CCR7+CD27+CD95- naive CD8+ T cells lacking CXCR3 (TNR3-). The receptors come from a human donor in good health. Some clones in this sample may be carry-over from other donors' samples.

CDR3 in amino acids: CASSQAQLAGLIPYEQYF. The chain couples TRBV4-2 to TRBJ2-7; the TCRdb call, TRBD2, lacks DNA for checking. CDR3 length equals 18 residues. CDR1 and CDR2 (germline): LGHNA, YNFKEQ.

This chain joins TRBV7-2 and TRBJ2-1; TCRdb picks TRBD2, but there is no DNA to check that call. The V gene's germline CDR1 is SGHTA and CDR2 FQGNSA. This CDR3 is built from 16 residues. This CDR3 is CASSPYLAGPYNEQFF.

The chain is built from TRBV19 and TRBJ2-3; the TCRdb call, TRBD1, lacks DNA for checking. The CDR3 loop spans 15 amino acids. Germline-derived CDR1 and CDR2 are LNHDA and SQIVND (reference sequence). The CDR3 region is CASLGTGQGADTQYF.

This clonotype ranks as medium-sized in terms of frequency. CDR3 amino acids: CASSKDNCGNQPQHF. This chain uses TRBV21-1 with TRBJ1-5. TRBV21-1 is shown as a pseudogene. The CDR3 contains 15 residues.

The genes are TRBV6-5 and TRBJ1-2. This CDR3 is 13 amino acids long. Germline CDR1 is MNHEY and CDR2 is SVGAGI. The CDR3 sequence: CASSDSALYGYTF.

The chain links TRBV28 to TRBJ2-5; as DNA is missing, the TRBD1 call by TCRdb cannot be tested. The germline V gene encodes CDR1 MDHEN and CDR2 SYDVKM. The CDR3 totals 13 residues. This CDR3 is CASSFRGLETQYF.

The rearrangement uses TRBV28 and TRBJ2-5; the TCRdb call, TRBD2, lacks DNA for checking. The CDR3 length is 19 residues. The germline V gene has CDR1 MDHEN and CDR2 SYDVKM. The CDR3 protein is CASSQPSGRILPDEETQYF.

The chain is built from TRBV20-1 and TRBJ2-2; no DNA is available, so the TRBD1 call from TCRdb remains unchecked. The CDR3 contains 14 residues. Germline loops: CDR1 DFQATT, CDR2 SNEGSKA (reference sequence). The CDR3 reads CSARGNRESGELFF.

CDR3 in amino acids: CASRHSDTEAFF. The chain recombines TRBV6-5 with TRBJ1-1. Germline V CDR1 and CDR2: MNHEY, SVGAGI. This CDR3 has 12 amino acids.

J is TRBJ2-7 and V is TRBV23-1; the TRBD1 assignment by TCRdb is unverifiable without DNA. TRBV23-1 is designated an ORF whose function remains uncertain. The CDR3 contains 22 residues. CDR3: CASSQFRAPSTGLFESSYEQYF.

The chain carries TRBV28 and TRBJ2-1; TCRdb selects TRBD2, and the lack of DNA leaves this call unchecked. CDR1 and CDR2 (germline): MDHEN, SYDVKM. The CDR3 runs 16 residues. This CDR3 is CASSPTSGGPNNEQFF.

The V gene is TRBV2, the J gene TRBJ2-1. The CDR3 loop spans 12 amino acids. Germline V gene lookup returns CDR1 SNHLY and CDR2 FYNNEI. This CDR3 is CASRDSTSEQFF.

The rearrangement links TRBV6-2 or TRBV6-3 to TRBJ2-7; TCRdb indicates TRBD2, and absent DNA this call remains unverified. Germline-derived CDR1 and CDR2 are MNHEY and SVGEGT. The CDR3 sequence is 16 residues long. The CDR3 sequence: CASSPTRDFPIHEQYF.

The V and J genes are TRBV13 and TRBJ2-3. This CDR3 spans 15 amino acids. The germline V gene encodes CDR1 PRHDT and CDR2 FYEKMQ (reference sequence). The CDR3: CASSLERGGTDTQYF.

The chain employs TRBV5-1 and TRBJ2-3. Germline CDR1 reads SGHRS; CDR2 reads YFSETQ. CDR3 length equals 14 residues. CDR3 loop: CASSLVAASDTQYF.

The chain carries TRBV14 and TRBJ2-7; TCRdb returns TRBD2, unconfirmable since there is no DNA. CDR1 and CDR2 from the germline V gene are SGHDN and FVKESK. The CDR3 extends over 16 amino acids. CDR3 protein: CASSQGRGLAVDEQYF.

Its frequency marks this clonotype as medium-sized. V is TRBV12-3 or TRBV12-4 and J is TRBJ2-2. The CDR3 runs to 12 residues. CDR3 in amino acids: CASSLGAGELFF.

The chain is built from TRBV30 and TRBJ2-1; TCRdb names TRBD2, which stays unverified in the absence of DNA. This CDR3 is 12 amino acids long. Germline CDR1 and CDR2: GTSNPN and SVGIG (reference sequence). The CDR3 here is CAWSGRGNEQFF.

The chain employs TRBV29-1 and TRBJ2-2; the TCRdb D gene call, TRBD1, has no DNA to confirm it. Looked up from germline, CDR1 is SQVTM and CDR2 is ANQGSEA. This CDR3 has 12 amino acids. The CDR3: CSVRTGPGELFF.